This passage covers 22 T cell receptor beta chains from one sample sequenced in a study of control samples from healthy donors and cancer patients. The repertoire was sequenced with immunoSEQ multiplex PCR; TCRdb's copy has only in-frame clones and lacks some. The sample gives over 100,000 clones, approximately 90% of which show up once; 2.1% is in the top ten. Sequences were obtained from blood. These receptors originate from a woman in her fifties or sixties in good health.

The chain combines TRBV6-5 with TRBJ1-6; a possible D gene is TRBD1 (6 bases). Trimming removed 4 bases from V and 5 bases from J, with 15 bases in between. In germline, CDR1 is MNHEY, CDR2 SVGAGI. CDR3 length: 16 amino acids. CDR3 coding DNA: TGTGCCAGCAGTTCTGACAGGCGGTTTAATAATTCACCCCTCCACTTT. Translated, it gives CASSSDRRFNNSPLHF.

The chain carries TRBV13 and TRBJ2-6; possible D gene TRBD2, 5 bases. The germline V gene encodes CDR1 PRHDT and CDR2 FYEKMQ (reference sequence). The CDR3 runs 15 residues. V was cut by 5 bases and J by 1 base, with 9 bases left in between. The DNA for the CDR3 is TGTGCCAGCAGCCCGGCGGGTTCTGGGGCCAACGTCCTGACTTTC. Translation gives CASSPAGSGANVLTF.

Here the CDR3 reads CASSQEAQTYEQYF. CDR3 DNA sequence: TGCGCCAGCAGCCAAGAAGCGCAAACCTACGAGCAGTACTTC. The rearrangement links TRBV4-1 to TRBJ2-7; the D is unclear. The CDR3 extends over 14 amino acids. Trimming shortened V by 0 bases and J by 2 bases, and 8 bases separated the two germline ends. Per germline, CDR1 MGHRA and CDR2 YSYEKL.

This clone was found once. The genes are TRBV18 and TRBJ1-1; a possible D gene is TRBD1 (5 bases). Deletions cut 4 bases from V and 6 bases from J, with 21 bases between. The germline gives CDR1 KGHSH, CDR2 LQKENI. The length of the CDR3 is 16 residues. DNA for the CDR3: TGTGCCAGCTCACAGCAACCCCAGGGCGCGGAGGCTGAAGCTTTCTTT. Protein product: CASSQQPQGAEAEAFF.

CDR3 in DNA: TGTGCCAGCAGCCGTACACCGGAGCAAACAGATACGCAGTATTTT. It is translated as CASSRTPEQTDTQYF. This chain joins TRBV14 and TRBJ2-3; D is ambiguous. Per germline, CDR1 SGHDN and CDR2 FVKESK. Trimming took off 4 bases at V and 3 bases at J, with 14 bases between the two ends. The CDR3 extends over 15 amino acids.

The CDR3 coding sequence is TGTGCCAGCTCACCACTGCCCCAGGGTGTTCCCACTGAAGCTTTCTTT. Translating it yields CASSPLPQGVPTEAFF. The chain carries TRBV18 and TRBJ1-1, with a weak D call TRBD1 (5 bases). CDR3 length equals 16 residues. V shed 1 base and J shed 4 bases, with 16 bases lying between them. Germline lookup yields CDR1 KGHSH and CDR2 LQKENI.

The chain links TRBV10-3 to TRBJ2-7; no clear D. The CDR3 is 13 residues long. CDR1 ENHRY and CDR2 SYGVKD come from the germline V gene. V gave up 2 bases and J gave up 2 bases, with 7 bases separating them. CDR3 nucleotide sequence: TGTGCCATCAGTGAGCGGCCGCCCTACGAGCAGTACTTC. As protein: CAISERPPYEQYF.

The rearrangement links TRBV6-5 to TRBJ1-5; D gene uncertain. Germline CDR1 reads MNHEY; CDR2 reads SVGAGI. Trimming removed 10 bases from V and 1 base from J, with 14 bases in between. CDR3 length: 14 amino acids. CDR3 region: CATRSGGSNQPQHF. The CDR3 bases are TGTGCCACTCGAAGCGGTGGGAGCAATCAGCCCCAGCATTTT.

The chain joins TRBV5-5 to TRBJ1-3; the match to TRBD1 covers 9 bases. Germline CDR1 reads SGHKS; CDR2 reads YYEKEE (reference sequence). CDR3 length equals 19 residues. V gave up 4 bases and J gave up 0 bases; unmatched junction bases: 14. This CDR3 is CASSRLYRDRVLSGNTIYF. The DNA of the CDR3 is TGTGCCAGCAGCCGCTTATACCGGGACAGGGTTCTCTCTGGAAACACCATATATTTT.

This rearrangement joins TRBV29-1 to TRBJ2-3; D is ambiguous. CDR3 length: 14 residues. Germline V lookup: CDR1 SQVTM, CDR2 ANQGSEA. Trimming shortened V by 3 bases and J by 0 bases, and 10 bases separated the two germline ends. CDR3 coding DNA: TGCAGCGTTGACGGGCAGACTAGCACAGATACGCAGTATTTT. It translates to CSVDGQTSTDTQYF.

The chain combines TRBV27 with TRBJ1-5; no clear D. This CDR3 comprises 18 residues. Germline CDR1 and CDR2: MNHEY and SMNVEV (reference sequence). Trimming removed 0 bases from V and 2 bases from J, with 17 bases in between. In DNA form, the CDR3 reads TGTGCCAGCAGTTTATCGTGGTCTAACTTGGCGGGCAATCAGCCCCAGCATTTT. Translated, it gives CASSLSWSNLAGNQPQHF.

The chain joins TRBV28 to TRBJ2-7; 10 bases align to TRBD1. In germline, CDR1 is MDHEN, CDR2 SYDVKM. V trimming: 6 bases; J trimming: 3 bases; junction bases outside the gene matches: 2. The CDR3 has 13 amino acids. The CDR3 region has the DNA TGTGCCAGCAGGCGGGACAGGGGCTACGAGCAGTACTTC. Its translation: CASRRDRGYEQYF.

The chain links TRBV15 to TRBJ2-7; no firm D call. The V gene's germline CDR1 is LNHNV and CDR2 YYDKDF (reference sequence). The V and J ends lost 6 bases and 4 bases respectively, with 22 bases between them. This CDR3 has 16 residues. The CDR3 protein is CATSSEDLAPSYEQYF. As DNA, the CDR3 is TGTGCCACCAGTTCAGAAGATTTAGCCCCTTCGTACGAGCAGTACTTC.

This chain uses TRBV30 with TRBJ1-1; 12 bases are a match to TRBD1. CDR3 length: 17 amino acids. V lost 1 base and J lost 1; bases outside the gene matches: 7. Germline CDR1 reads GTSNPN; CDR2 reads SVGIG (reference sequence). The CDR3 DNA is TGTGCCTGGAGTGGGGGGACAGGGGGCTCGTCGAACACTGAAGCTTTCTTT. Translation gives CAWSGGTGGSSNTEAFF.

The V and J genes are TRBV12-3 or TRBV12-4 and TRBJ2-2; D remains unclear. The V end was cut by 3 bases, the J end by 3 bases, with 2 bases between. The CDR3 loop spans 12 amino acids. The CDR3 loop is CASSFHTGELFF. The CDR3 bases are TGTGCCAGCAGTTTCCACACCGGGGAGCTGTTTTTT.

The rearrangement uses TRBV2 and TRBJ2-7; D might be TRBD2 (6 bases). V was pared by 3 bases and J by 13 bases, with 13 bases between. Germline CDR1 is SNHLY and CDR2 is FYNNEI. This CDR3 has 11 amino acids. In nucleotides, the CDR3 is TGTGCCAGCAGTGAGGAGGGGCCTCCCTACTTC. Translated, it gives CASSEEGPPYF.

The chain has TRBV7-2 and TRBJ2-1; D may match TRBD1 or TRBD2 (5 bases each). The CDR3 has 15 amino acids. Germline CDR1 and CDR2: SGHTA and FQGNSA. V dropped 1 base and J dropped 4 bases, with 11 bases sitting between them. CDR3 loop: CASSLDRGSYNEQFF. Here the CDR3 DNA reads TGTGCCAGCAGCTTAGACCGGGGCTCTTACAATGAGCAGTTCTTC.

This sequence joins TRBV21-1 and TRBJ1-1. TRBV21-1 is labeled a pseudogene. This CDR3 has 13 residues. The CDR3 DNA sequence: TGTGCCAGCAGCTCGAAGGGCAACACTGAAGCTTTCTTT. Protein product: CASSSKGNTEAFF.

This clone showed up just once. The rearrangement uses TRBV28 and TRBJ1-2; D gene uncertain. The CDR3 is 13 amino acids. The ends were cut back, 3 bases at V and 6 bases at J, with 11 bases in the middle. Germline CDR1 MDHEN, CDR2 SYDVKM. Written as DNA, the CDR3 is TGTGCCAGCAGTTTGACCGAGACCCATGGCTACACCTTC. Translated, it gives CASSLTETHGYTF.

This chain links TRBV10-3 with TRBJ2-3, with unresolved D. Germline V gene data show CDR1 as ENHRY and CDR2 as SYGVKD. The CDR3 is made up of 11 amino acids. The V end was cut by 5 bases, the J end by 5 bases, with 5 bases between. CDR3 in amino acids: CAISSKDTQYF. The CDR3 nucleotides read TGTGCCATCAGTAGTAAAGATACGCAGTATTTT.

The chain is built from TRBV5-1 and TRBJ2-7; a possible D gene is TRBD2 (6 bases). The V and J ends lost 7 bases and 3 bases respectively, with 17 bases between them. The CDR3 runs to 14 residues. The germline V gene has CDR1 SGHRS and CDR2 YFSETQ. CDR3 nucleotide sequence: TGCGCCAGCTCCCCGGGAGACTGGGTCTACGAGCAGTACTTC. Protein sequence: CASSPGDWVYEQYF. Variable domain in full (rest from reference TRBV5-1 and TRBJ2-7): KAGVTQTPRYLIKTRGQQVTLSCSPISGHRSVSWYQQTPGQGLQFLFEYFSETQRNKGNFPGRFSGRQFSNSRSEMNVSTLELGDSALYLCASSPGDWVYEQYFGPGTRLTVT.

V is TRBV19 and J is TRBJ1-2, with 7 nucleotides matching TRBD1. This CDR3 contains 14 residues. Germline V lookup: CDR1 LNHDA, CDR2 SQIVND (reference sequence). The J segment lost 2 bases and the V segment lost 4 bases, leaving 4 bases of the junction unmatched. CDR3 coding DNA: TGTGCCAGTAGTACTACGACAGGGAACTATGGCTACACCTTC. Its protein product is CASSTTTGNYGYTF.